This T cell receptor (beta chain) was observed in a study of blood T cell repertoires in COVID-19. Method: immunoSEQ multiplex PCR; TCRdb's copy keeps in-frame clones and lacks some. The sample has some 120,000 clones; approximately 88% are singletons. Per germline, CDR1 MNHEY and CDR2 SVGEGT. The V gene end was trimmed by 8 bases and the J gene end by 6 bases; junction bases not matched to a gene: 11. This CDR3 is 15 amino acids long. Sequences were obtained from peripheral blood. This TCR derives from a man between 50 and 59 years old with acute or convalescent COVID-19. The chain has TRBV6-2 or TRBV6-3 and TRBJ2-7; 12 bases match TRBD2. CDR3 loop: CASCQPLAGGIEQYF. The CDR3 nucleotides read TGTGCCAGCTGCCAACCTCTAGCGGGAGGGATCGAGCAGTACTTC.